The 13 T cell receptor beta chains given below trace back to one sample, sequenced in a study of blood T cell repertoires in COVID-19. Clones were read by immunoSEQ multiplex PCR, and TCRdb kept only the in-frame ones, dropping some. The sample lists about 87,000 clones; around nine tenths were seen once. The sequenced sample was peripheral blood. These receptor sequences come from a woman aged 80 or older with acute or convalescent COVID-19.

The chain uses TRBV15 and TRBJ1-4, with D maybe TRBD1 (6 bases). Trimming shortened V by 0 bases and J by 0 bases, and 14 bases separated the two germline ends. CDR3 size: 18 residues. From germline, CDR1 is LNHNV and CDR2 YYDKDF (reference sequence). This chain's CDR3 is CATSRDKGGRSTNEKLFF. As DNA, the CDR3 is TGTGCCACCAGCAGAGATAAGGGGGGGCGGTCAACTAATGAAAAACTGTTTTTT. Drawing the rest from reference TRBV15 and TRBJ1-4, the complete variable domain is DAMVIQNPRYQVTQFGKPVTLSCSQTLNHNVMYWYQQKSSQAPKLLFHYYDKDFNNEADTPDNFQSRRPNTSFCFLDIRSPGLGDTAMYLCATSRDKGGRSTNEKLFFGSGTQLSVL.

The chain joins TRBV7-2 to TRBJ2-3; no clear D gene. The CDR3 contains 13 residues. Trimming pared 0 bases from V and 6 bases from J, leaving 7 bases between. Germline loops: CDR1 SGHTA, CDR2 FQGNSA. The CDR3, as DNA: TGTGCCAGCAGCTTAGCTGAGGTCGATACGCAGTATTTT. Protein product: CASSLAEVDTQYF.

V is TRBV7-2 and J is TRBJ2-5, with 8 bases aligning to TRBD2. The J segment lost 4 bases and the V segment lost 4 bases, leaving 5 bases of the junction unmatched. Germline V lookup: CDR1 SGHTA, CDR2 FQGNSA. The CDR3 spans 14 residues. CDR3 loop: CASSSGLVRETQYF. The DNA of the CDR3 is TGTGCCAGCAGCTCGGGACTAGTCCGAGAGACCCAGTACTTC.

The CDR3 sequence: CASSVDWTGTSPLHF. The CDR3 DNA reads as TGTGCCAGCAGCGTAGATTGGACAGGGACTTCACCCCTCCACTTT. This chain joins TRBV9 and TRBJ1-6; the match to TRBD1 covers 8 bases. Trimming at V came to 0 bases and at J to 9 bases, leaving 5 bases not matched to a gene. The germline V gene encodes CDR1 SGDLS and CDR2 YYNGEE. The CDR3 length is 15 residues.

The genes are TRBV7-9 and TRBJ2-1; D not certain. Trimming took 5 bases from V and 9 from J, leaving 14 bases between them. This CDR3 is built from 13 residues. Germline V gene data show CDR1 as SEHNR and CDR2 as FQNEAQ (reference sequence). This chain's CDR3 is CASSANVAAEQFF. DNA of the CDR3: TGTGCCAGCAGCGCAAACGTAGCTGCTGAGCAGTTCTTC.

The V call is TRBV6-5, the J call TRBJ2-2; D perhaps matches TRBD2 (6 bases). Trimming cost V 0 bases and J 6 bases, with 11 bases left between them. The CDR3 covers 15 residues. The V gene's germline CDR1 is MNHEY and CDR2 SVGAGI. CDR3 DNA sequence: TGTGCCAGCAGTTACTCCGGCGGGGTCCCCGGGGAGCTGTTTTTT. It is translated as CASSYSGGVPGELFF.

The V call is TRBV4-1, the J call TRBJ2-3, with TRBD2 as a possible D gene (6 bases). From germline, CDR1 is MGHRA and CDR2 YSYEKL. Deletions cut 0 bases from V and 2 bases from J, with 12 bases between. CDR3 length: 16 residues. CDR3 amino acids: CASSQEPAGITDTQYF. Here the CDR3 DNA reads TGCGCCAGCAGCCAAGAACCGGCGGGAATCACAGATACGCAGTATTTT.

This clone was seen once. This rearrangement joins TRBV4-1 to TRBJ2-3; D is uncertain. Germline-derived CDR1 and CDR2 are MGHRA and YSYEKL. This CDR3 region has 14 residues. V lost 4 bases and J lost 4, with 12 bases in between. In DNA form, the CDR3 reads TGCGCCAGCAGCCCGGAGCTGATGGCAGATACGCAGTATTTT. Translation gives CASSPELMADTQYF.

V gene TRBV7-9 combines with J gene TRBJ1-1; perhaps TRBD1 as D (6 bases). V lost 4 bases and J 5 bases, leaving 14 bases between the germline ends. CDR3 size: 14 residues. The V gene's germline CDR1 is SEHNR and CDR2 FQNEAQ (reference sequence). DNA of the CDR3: TGTGCCAGCAGCTCAGGGGCCTATGAGACTGAAGCTTTCTTT. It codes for CASSSGAYETEAFF.

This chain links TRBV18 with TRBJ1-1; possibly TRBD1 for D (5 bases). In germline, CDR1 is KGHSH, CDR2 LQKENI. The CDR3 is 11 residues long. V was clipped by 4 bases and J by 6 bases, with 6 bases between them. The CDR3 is CASSQGAEAFF. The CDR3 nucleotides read TGTGCCAGCTCACAAGGGGCTGAAGCTTTCTTT.

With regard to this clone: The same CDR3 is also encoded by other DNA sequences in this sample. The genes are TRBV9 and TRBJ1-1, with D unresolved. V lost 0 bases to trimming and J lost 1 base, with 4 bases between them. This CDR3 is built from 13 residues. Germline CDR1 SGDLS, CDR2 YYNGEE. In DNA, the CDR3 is TGTGCCAGCAGCGTAGCCGGGAACACTGAAGCTTTCTTT. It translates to CASSVAGNTEAFF.

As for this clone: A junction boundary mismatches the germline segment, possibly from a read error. The CDR3 is CASSPHKALAGLYNEQFF. CDR3 nucleotides: TGTGCTAGCAGCCCACATAAAGCGCTAGCGGGGTTGTACAATGAGCAGTTCTTC. This chain uses TRBV7-7 with TRBJ2-1; 9 bases agree with TRBD2. This CDR3 spans 18 amino acids. Per germline, CDR1 SSHAT and CDR2 FNYEAQ (reference sequence).

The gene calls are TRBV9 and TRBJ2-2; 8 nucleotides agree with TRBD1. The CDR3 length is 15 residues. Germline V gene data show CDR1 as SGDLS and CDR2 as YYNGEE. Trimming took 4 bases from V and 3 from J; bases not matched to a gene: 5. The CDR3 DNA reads TGTGCCAGCAGCTCCCGGACAGGGCACACCGGGGAGCTGTTTTTT. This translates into CASSSRTGHTGELFF.